This section outlines one T cell receptor beta chain sequence together with its context. This entry is derived from a study of blood T cell repertoires in COVID-19. The overall study: The cDNA or gDNA used as material had been derived from T cells, B-cell-depleted T cells, or PBMCs.

As originally analysed: Reference gene primer amplification yielded estimated nucleated cell counts. Profiling relied on immunoSEQ multiplex PCR, and the TCRdb table lists in-frame clones only, not all of them. V and J calls plus clone size are reproduced from that table; the DNA served to infer D and trimming. This table holds over 200,000 clones, roughly 85% found once. This receptor was taken from a woman younger than 35 who had recovered from COVID-19. Sequencing was carried out using peripheral blood.

The CDR3: CASTRGTKNLAYEQYF. The CDR3 region has the DNA TGTGCCAGCACCCGGGGGACTAAGAATTTGGCCTACGAGCAGTACTTC. The V call is TRBV5-4, the J call TRBJ2-7; 7 positions match TRBD2. The trim removed 6 bases at V and 2 bases at J, leaving 14 bases unmatched. Germline V lookup: CDR1 SGHNT, CDR2 YYREEE (reference sequence). The CDR3 totals 16 residues.